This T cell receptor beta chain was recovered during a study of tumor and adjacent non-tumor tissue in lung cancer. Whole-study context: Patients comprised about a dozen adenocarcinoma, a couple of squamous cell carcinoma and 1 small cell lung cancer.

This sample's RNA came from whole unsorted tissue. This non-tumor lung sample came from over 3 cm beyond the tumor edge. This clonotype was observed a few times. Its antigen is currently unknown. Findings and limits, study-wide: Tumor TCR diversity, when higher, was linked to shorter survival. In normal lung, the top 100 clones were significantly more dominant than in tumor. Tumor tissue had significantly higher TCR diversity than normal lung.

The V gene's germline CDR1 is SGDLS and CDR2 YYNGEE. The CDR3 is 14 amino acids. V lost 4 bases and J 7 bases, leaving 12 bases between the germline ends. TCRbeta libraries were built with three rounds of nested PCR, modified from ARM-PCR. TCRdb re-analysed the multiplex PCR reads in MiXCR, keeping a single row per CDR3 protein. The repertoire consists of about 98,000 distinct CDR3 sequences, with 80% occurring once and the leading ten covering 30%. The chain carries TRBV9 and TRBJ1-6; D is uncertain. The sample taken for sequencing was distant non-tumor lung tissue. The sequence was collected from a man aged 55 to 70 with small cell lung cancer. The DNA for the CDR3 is TGTGCCAGCAGCCCCAACTTTTGGAATTCACCCCTCCACTTT. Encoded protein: CASSPNFWNSPLHF.